This TCR beta chain was obtained from a study of blood T cell repertoires in COVID-19. Overall study: Nucleic acid was either cDNA or gDNA, and it came from T cells, B-cell-depleted T cells, or PBMCs.

The V and J ends lost 2 bases and 7 bases respectively, with 18 bases between them. Germline V gene data show CDR1 as MDHEN and CDR2 as SYDVKM. This CDR3 has 16 residues. Under the authors' procedure: Reference gene primers were amplified, and this amplification served to estimate nucleated cell counts. This table comes from immunoSEQ multiplex PCR, and its TCRdb copy is limited to in-frame clones, with some not included. The D gene and trimming were derived from the DNA, and the V and J assignments and clone size from that table. Found here are 180,000 or so clones, more than 85% of them singletons; the top ten hold 2.9%. The sample holds a few counts of this clone.

The source material was peripheral blood. V gene TRBV28 combines with J gene TRBJ2-4; D may be TRBD1 (6 bases). The sequence was obtained from a woman aged 25 to 39 with active or convalescent COVID-19. CDR3 bases: TGTGCCAGCAGTTTAGCTGGGTCGTCAGGGGCGAACATTCAGTACTTC. Its translation: CASSLAGSSGANIQYF.